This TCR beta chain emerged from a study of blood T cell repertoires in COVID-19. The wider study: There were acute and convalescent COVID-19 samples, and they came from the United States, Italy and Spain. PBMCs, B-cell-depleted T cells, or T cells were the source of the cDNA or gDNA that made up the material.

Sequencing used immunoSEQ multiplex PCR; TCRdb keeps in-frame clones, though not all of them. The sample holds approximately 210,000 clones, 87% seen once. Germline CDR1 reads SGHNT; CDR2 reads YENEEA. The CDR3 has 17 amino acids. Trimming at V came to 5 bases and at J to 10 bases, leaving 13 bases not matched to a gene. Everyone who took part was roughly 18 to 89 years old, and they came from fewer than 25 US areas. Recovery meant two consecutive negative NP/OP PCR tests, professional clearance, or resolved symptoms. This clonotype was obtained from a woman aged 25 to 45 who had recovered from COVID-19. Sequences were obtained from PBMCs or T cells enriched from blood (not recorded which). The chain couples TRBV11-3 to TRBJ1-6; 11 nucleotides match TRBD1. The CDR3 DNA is TGTGCCAGCAGCCGAGGGCCGGGACAGGGGGATTTCTCACCCCTCCACTTT. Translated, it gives CASSRGPGQGDFSPLHF.